The clone carrying this T cell receptor beta chain was seen repeatedly, ten times or more. Its cognate antigen is unknown. This specimen belongs to a study of spatial heterogeneity in lung cancer. As for the study in general: Compared with alpha-chain sequences, beta-chain sequences were consistently detected in greater numbers. Notes on the study in general: It was found that expanded intratumoral alpha and beta TCR counts tracked tumor mutation counts.

Indicated time point: sample taken at primary tumor resection. Samples came from some 71 TRACERx patients with untreated early-stage lung cancer. This CDR3 spans 13 amino acids. V gave up 4 bases and J gave up 13 bases, with 16 bases separating them. Germline assignment: CDR1 MNHNY and CDR2 SVGAGI (reference sequence). MiXCR, applied by TCRdb to the 5' RACE reads, yields one record per CDR3 protein. Of about 100,000 distinct CDR3 sequences listed, approximately 4.4% are singletons. The material was lung tumor tissue, obtained at surgery. This chain joins TRBV6-6 and TRBJ1-4; no reliable D call. The TCR originated in a male donor with early-stage non-small cell lung cancer. The CDR3 DNA follows: TGTGCCAGCAGTTCCCCGGAGACAACGGGACTGTTTTTT. Translation gives CASSSPETTGLFF.